This passage covers 31 T cell receptor beta chains from one sample sequenced in a study of blood T cell repertoires in COVID-19. The method was immunoSEQ multiplex PCR; TCRdb's version includes in-frame clones alone and lacks a portion of them. The sample lists more than 250,000 clones, approximately 88% occurring once. Sample: peripheral blood. The source of these receptors is a woman aged 25 to 39 with COVID-19, enrolled during active disease.

This chain uses TRBV5-4 with TRBJ1-4, with D maybe TRBD1 (5 bases). Germline CDR1 reads SGHNT; CDR2 reads YYREEE (reference sequence). This CDR3 has 13 amino acids. Trimming took 0 bases from V and 8 from J, leaving 8 bases between them. The CDR3 sequence is CASSLVSGEKLFF. In DNA, the CDR3 is TGTGCCAGCAGCTTGGTGTCAGGGGAAAAACTGTTTTTT.

This clone is a singleton in its sample. This chain uses TRBV6-5 with TRBJ1-1, with 10 bases that match TRBD1. Germline CDR1 is MNHEY and CDR2 is SVGAGI. Trimming cost V 7 bases and J 5 bases; bases outside gene matches: 4. There are 13 residues in the CDR3. The CDR3 protein is CASIGTGVTEAFF. Written as DNA, the CDR3 is TGTGCCAGCATTGGGACAGGGGTAACTGAAGCTTTCTTT.

This rearrangement joins TRBV28 to TRBJ2-3; 7 bases match TRBD2. The CDR3 totals 14 residues. Germline loops: CDR1 MDHEN, CDR2 SYDVKM. With 5 bases clipped from V and 5 bases from J, the junction kept 7 bases outside the gene matches. The CDR3 coding sequence is TGTGCCAGCAGTCGCCGGGACTATCGAGATACGCAGTATTTT. Translating gives CASSRRDYRDTQYF. Based on the CDR3 plus reference TRBV28 and TRBJ2-3, the full variable domain is DVKVTQSSRYLVKRTGEKVFLECVQDMDHENMFWYRQDPGLGLRLIYFSYDVKMKEKGDIPEGYSVSREKKERFSLILESASTNQTSMYLCASSRRDYRDTQYFGPGTRLTVL.

V usage is TRBV3-1 (or the pseudogene TRBV3-2) and J usage is TRBJ2-5; D is possibly TRBD2 (6 bases). CDR1 and CDR2 (germline): LGHDT, YNNKEL (reference sequence). The CDR3 contains 16 residues. Trimming removed 0 bases at V and 2 bases at J, with 13 bases between. DNA of the CDR3: TGTGCCAGCAGCCAAGAGGGACTGCCTCCTCAAGAGACCCAGTACTTC. It translates to CASSQEGLPPQETQYF.

This clone was counted only a few times. The genes are TRBV5-4 and TRBJ2-7, with unresolved D. CDR1 is SGHNT, CDR2 YYREEE, per germline (reference sequence). CDR3 length: 15 amino acids. V was shortened by 4 bases and J by 2 bases, with 16 bases between the two germline ends. The CDR3: CASSPTATRPYEQYF. DNA for the CDR3: TGTGCCAGCAGCCCCACCGCGACTCGCCCCTACGAGCAGTACTTC.

The J gene is TRBJ1-3, the V gene TRBV6-1; 8 bases map to TRBD1. Germline CDR1 MNHNS, CDR2 SASEGT. The CDR3 totals 16 residues. The junction had 2 bases not matched to a gene; V was cut back by 1 base and J by 0 bases. CDR3 amino acids: CASSEGTGHSGNTIYF. The CDR3, as DNA: TGTGCCAGCAGTGAAGGGACAGGGCACTCTGGAAACACCATATATTTT.

V and J are TRBV5-1 and TRBJ1-4, with a possible D match to TRBD1 (6 bases). Trimming took 5 bases from V and 7 from J, leaving 15 bases between them. This CDR3 spans 14 amino acids. Looked up from germline, CDR1 is SGHRS and CDR2 is YFSETQ. CDR3 region: CASSPGTRGEKLFF. The DNA of the CDR3 is TGCGCCAGCAGTCCAGGGACACGTGGTGAAAAACTGTTTTTT.

The rearrangement joins TRBV6-6 to TRBJ1-5; D possibly corresponds to TRBD1 (5 bases). Germline CDR1 is MNHNY and CDR2 is SVGAGI (reference sequence). Trimming removed 5 bases from V and 0 bases from J, with 8 bases in between. This CDR3 contains 14 residues. This chain's CDR3 is CASSNRNSNQPQHF. The CDR3 DNA reads TGTGCCAGCAGTAACAGGAATAGCAATCAGCCCCAGCATTTT.

J is TRBJ1-2 and V is TRBV4-1; D unclear. The CDR3 is made up of 16 amino acids. CDR1 is MGHRA, CDR2 YSYEKL, per germline. The V end lost 4 bases, the J end lost 4 bases, and 19 bases lay between the germline ends. The DNA of the CDR3 is TGCGCCAGCAGCCTTCAAGTGGCCGCGGTAGGCTATGGCTACACCTTC. Its protein product is CASSLQVAAVGYGYTF.

The chain recombines TRBV2 with TRBJ1-2; 8 bases align to TRBD1. CDR1 and CDR2 (germline): SNHLY, FYNNEI. This CDR3 comprises 11 residues. V was clipped by 6 bases and J by 8 bases; unmatched bases: 2. For the CDR3, the DNA is TGTGCCAGCAGCCAGGGGGCGGGCTACACCTTC. Translation gives CASSQGAGYTF.

This clone showed up just once. V gene TRBV6-5 combines with J gene TRBJ1-6; D not certain. V lost 6 bases and J lost 10, with 16 bases in between. Germline-derived CDR1 and CDR2 are MNHEY and SVGAGI. The CDR3 runs 14 residues. The CDR3 loop reads CASSSGLPGSPLHF. CDR3 in DNA: TGTGCCAGCAGCTCGGGCCTGCCGGGATCACCCCTCCACTTT.

V gene TRBV30 combines with J gene TRBJ1-2; TRBD1 might be the D (6 bases). There are 15 residues in the CDR3. Deletions cut 3 bases from V and 3 bases from J, with 17 bases between. From germline, CDR1 is GTSNPN and CDR2 SVGIG (reference sequence). CDR3 in DNA: TGTGCCTGGAGCGACATCACAGGGAGTTACTATGGCTACACCTTC. Protein sequence: CAWSDITGSYYGYTF.

The gene calls are TRBV6-1 and TRBJ1-2; D is unclear. Germline assignment: CDR1 MNHNS and CDR2 SASEGT. The CDR3 runs to 14 residues. Trimming removed 1 base at V and 1 base at J, with 7 bases between. CDR3 region: CASSEVGSNYGYTF. The CDR3 DNA is TGTGCCAGCAGTGAAGTGGGCAGTAACTATGGCTACACCTTC.

The chain carries TRBV27 and TRBJ1-2; tentatively, D is TRBD1 (6 bases). Looked up from germline, CDR1 is MNHEY and CDR2 is SMNVEV (reference sequence). V shed 3 bases and J shed 2 bases, with 7 bases lying between them. The CDR3 has 13 residues. CDR3 sequence: CASSFGTNYGYTF. The DNA for the CDR3 is TGTGCCAGCAGTTTCGGGACAAACTATGGCTACACCTTC.

The chain couples TRBV11-2 to TRBJ1-6; tentatively, D is TRBD1 (5 bases). Per the germline V gene, CDR1 is SGHAT and CDR2 is FQNNGV. Trimming stripped 1 base from V and 3 bases from J, with 7 bases between. The CDR3 is 15 residues long. CDR3 sequence: CASSLGTFYNSPLHF. CDR3 nucleotides: TGTGCCAGCAGCTTAGGGACATTCTATAATTCACCCCTCCACTTT.

This chain uses TRBV12-3 or TRBV12-4 with TRBJ1-4; TRBD1 aligns across 8 bases. The CDR3 is made up of 13 amino acids. Germline trimming cut 8 bases from V and 3 bases from J; bases unmatched to any gene: 2. CDR3 sequence reads: CASGQGANEKLFF. DNA of the CDR3: TGTGCCAGCGGACAGGGTGCTAATGAAAAACTGTTTTTT.

This clone was seen a single time. The rearrangement joins TRBV12-3 or TRBV12-4 to TRBJ2-3; D remains unclear. The CDR3 is 11 amino acids. Trimming took 6 bases from V and 3 from J, leaving 4 bases between them. CDR3 sequence: CASRITDTQYF. The CDR3 DNA is TGTGCCAGCAGAATAACAGATACGCAGTATTTT.

The gene calls are TRBV4-2 and TRBJ1-6; D not resolved. The germline V gene encodes CDR1 LGHNA and CDR2 YNFKEQ. The CDR3 runs to 16 residues. V dropped 2 bases and J dropped 6 bases, with 14 bases sitting between them. CDR3 DNA: TGTGCCAGCAGCCAATCGATCGGGGATCTTAATTCACCCCTCCACTTT. The encoded protein is CASSQSIGDLNSPLHF.

This clone showed up just a few times. The rearrangement joins TRBV13 to TRBJ1-5; D unclear. CDR1 is PRHDT, CDR2 FYEKMQ, per germline (reference sequence). This CDR3 comprises 15 residues. Trimming removed 0 bases from V and 4 bases from J, with 10 bases in between. CDR3 sequence (DNA): TGTGCCAGCAGCTTAGGGTGGAGGGATAATCAGCCCCAGCATTTT. Protein sequence: CASSLGWRDNQPQHF. Together with reference TRBV13 and TRBJ1-5, the CDR3 gives the full variable domain: AAGVIQSPRHLIKEKRETATLKCYPIPRHDTVYWYQQGPGQDPQFLISFYEKMQSDKGSIPDRFSAQQFSDYHSELNMSSLELGDSALYFCASSLGWRDNQPQHFGDGTRLSIL.

This chain joins TRBV7-2 and TRBJ1-2; 9 bases map to TRBD1. Germline CDR1 and CDR2: SGHTA and FQGNSA. Losses at the gene ends were 4 bases for V and 8 bases for J; bases not matched to a gene: 14. The CDR3 sequence is 16 residues long. The CDR3 protein is CASSSPWGQGGSGYTF. The CDR3 DNA reads TGTGCCAGCAGCTCACCCTGGGGACAGGGAGGTTCAGGCTACACCTTC.

The CDR3 coding sequence is TGCGCCAGCAGCTCCAGGGCATCCCTACCTGGGGCCAACGTCCTGACTTTC. Encoded protein: CASSSRASLPGANVLTF. V gene TRBV5-1 combines with J gene TRBJ2-6, with D maybe TRBD1 (5 bases). Germline V gives CDR1 SGHRS, CDR2 YFSETQ. CDR3 size: 17 residues. Between the trimmed V and J ends, which lost 3 bases and 2 bases, there was a span of 15 bases.

The rearrangement joins TRBV2 to TRBJ2-2; 12 nucleotides agree with TRBD2. The germline V gene has CDR1 SNHLY and CDR2 FYNNEI. The CDR3 has 18 residues. J was trimmed by 4 bases and V by 2 bases; bases with no gene match: 8. The CDR3 here is CASSERSTSGGRTGELFF. The CDR3 DNA reads as TGTGCCAGCAGTGAACGGTCGACTAGCGGGGGCCGCACCGGGGAGCTGTTTTTT.

A few counts support this clone. This chain joins TRBV2 and TRBJ2-7, with D hard to call. V was pared by 1 base and J by 6 bases, with 7 bases between. Germline loops: CDR1 SNHLY, CDR2 FYNNEI. This CDR3 is built from 12 residues. CDR3 loop: CASSEERFEQYV. The CDR3 DNA reads TGTGCCAGCAGTGAAGAGAGGTTCGAGCAGTACGTC.

The chain combines TRBV1 with TRBJ2-1; the table calls TRBD1, which could not be checked here. TRBV1 is labeled a pseudogene. The CDR3 has 17 amino acids. This CDR3 reads CTSSQQGQPSGNDEQFF. The CDR3 region has the DNA TGCACCAGCAGCCAACAGGGACAGCCATCGGGTAATGATGAGCAGTTCTTC.

The chain uses TRBV4-1 and TRBJ2-2, with D perhaps TRBD1 (6 bases). V shed 0 bases and J shed 0 bases, with 14 bases lying between them. The CDR3 covers 18 residues. Germline V gene sequence: CDR1 MGHRA, CDR2 YSYEKL. The DNA of the CDR3 is TGCGCCAGCAGCCAAGATATGGGGGCCAGGACGAACACCGGGGAGCTGTTTTTT. Amino acids: CASSQDMGARTNTGELFF.

The V and J genes are TRBV7-2 and TRBJ1-6; weak D call: TRBD1 (6 bases). Trimming left V 5 bases short and J 0 bases short, with 14 bases between. The CDR3 contains 17 residues. Germline CDR1 reads SGHTA; CDR2 reads FQGNSA. The CDR3 DNA reads TGTGCCAGCAGCCCAGTGGGGGCGAGCTCCTATAATTCACCCCTCCACTTT. Its protein is CASSPVGASSYNSPLHF.

This chain joins TRBV5-8 and TRBJ1-3, with 11 positions matching TRBD1. This CDR3 region has 15 residues. The germline CDR1 and CDR2 sequences are SGHTS and YDEGEE. V gave up 7 bases and J gave up 1 base; unmatched junction bases: 4. CDR3 sequence (DNA): TGTGCCAGCTGGACAGGGGGCTGGTCTGGAAACACCATATATTTT. Protein sequence: CASWTGGWSGNTIYF.

V usage is TRBV10-3 and J usage is TRBJ2-1; 11 bases map to TRBD2. Germline V gene lookup returns CDR1 ENHRY and CDR2 SYGVKD. The CDR3 length is 16 residues. With V trimmed by 2 bases and J by 4 bases, 4 bases remained unmatched. The CDR3 DNA reads TGTGCCATCAGTGAGGGGACTAGCGGACGTTACAATGAGCAGTTCTTC. Translated: CAISEGTSGRYNEQFF.

The chain employs TRBV7-2 and TRBJ2-6; the D gene is possibly TRBD2 (6 bases). Germline assignment: CDR1 SGHTA and CDR2 FQGNSA. With 5 bases removed from V and 1 base from J, the gap between germline ends came to 18 bases. The CDR3 has 18 residues. The CDR3 sequence: CASSRRAGLMSGANVLTF. The CDR3 region has the DNA TGTGCCAGCAGCCGCCGGGCGGGGCTTATGTCTGGGGCCAACGTCCTGACTTTC.

The rearrangement joins TRBV6-1 to TRBJ1-5, with TRBD1 identical over 8 bases. Germline V gene data show CDR1 as MNHNS and CDR2 as SASEGT. CDR3 size: 16 residues. V was pared by 2 bases and J by 3 bases, with 6 bases of the junction left unmatched. CDR3 DNA: TGTGCCAGCAGTGAAAGTGGACAGGGCGCCAATCAGCCCCAGCATTTT. It specifies CASSESGQGANQPQHF.

The chain links TRBV28 to TRBJ1-5, with 9 bases aligning to TRBD1. The junction had 3 bases not matched to a gene; V was cut back by 4 bases and J by 5 bases. CDR1 is MDHEN, CDR2 SYDVKM, per germline. The CDR3 is 14 residues long. The CDR3: CASSWDRVDQPQHF. CDR3 DNA: TGTGCCAGCAGTTGGGACAGGGTTGATCAGCCCCAGCATTTT. Supplemented by reference TRBV28 and TRBJ1-5, the full variable domain reads DVKVTQSSRYLVKRTGEKVFLECVQDMDHENMFWYRQDPGLGLRLIYFSYDVKMKEKGDIPEGYSVSREKKERFSLILESASTNQTSMYLCASSWDRVDQPQHFGDGTRLSIL.